One and the same sample provided the 7 T cell receptor beta chains below, sequenced in a study of T cell repertoires in cytomegalovirus infection. MiXCR was run by TCRdb on the reads, yielding one entry per CDR3 protein. The sample lists around 300,000 distinct CDR3 sequences, around 20% occurring once. For these TCRs, the target antigens are not known. Sequences were derived from cultured PBMCs, sampled from culture after CMV antigen stimulation. All receptors come from a human donor in good health (CMV status not recorded). Some clones in this sample may be carry-over from other donors' samples.

This clonotype has a handful of counts. V gene TRBV12-5 combines with J gene TRBJ2-1; D gene uncertain. V shed 1 base and J shed 6 bases, with 4 bases lying between them. CDR3 size: 12 residues. Germline CDR1 is LGHNT and CDR2 is FRNRAP. CDR3 DNA: TGTGCTAGTGGTTTGGGGTTCAATGAGCAGTTCTTC. Translation: CASGLGFNEQFF.

The chain links TRBV20-1 to TRBJ2-7, with 7 bases aligning to TRBD1. V lost 2 bases and J lost 3; bases outside the gene matches: 4. This CDR3 region has 13 residues. Germline-derived CDR1 and CDR2 are DFQATT and SNEGSKA (reference sequence). The DNA of the CDR3 is TGCAGTGCTAGAAGACAGGGCAGCTACGAGCAGTACTTC. It codes for CSARRQGSYEQYF.

In its sample, this clonotype was seen a few times. The chain couples TRBV19 to TRBJ2-3, with 13 bases lining up with TRBD2. The CDR3 totals 18 residues. Trimming took 3 bases from V and 5 from J; bases not matched to a gene: 11. Germline CDR1 reads LNHDA; CDR2 reads SQIVND (reference sequence). The CDR3 DNA is TGTGCCAGTAGTATGTCACTAGCGGGAGGGGAAAGCGGAGATACGCAGTATTTT. Translated: CASSMSLAGGESGDTQYF.

The rearrangement links TRBV7-2 to TRBJ1-2; a weak D match, TRBD1 (5 bases). V shed 5 bases and J shed 2 bases, with 9 bases lying between them. In germline, CDR1 is SGHTA, CDR2 FQGNSA. The CDR3 loop spans 13 amino acids. CDR3 in DNA: TGTACCAGCAGCCTGGGGCCGAACTATGGCTACACCTTC. Its translation is CTSSLGPNYGYTF.

This clonotype occurred many times. V gene TRBV7-8 combines with J gene TRBJ2-1; 7 nucleotides agree with TRBD2. Germline-derived CDR1 and CDR2 are SGHVS and FQNEAQ. V lost 9 bases, J lost 0 bases, and 5 bases stayed unmatched. The length of the CDR3 is 14 residues. CDR3 residues: CASLTSSSYNEQFF. Here the CDR3 DNA reads TGTGCCAGTCTGACTAGCAGCTCCTACAATGAGCAGTTCTTC.

Many counts were recorded for this clonotype. The chain employs TRBV28 and TRBJ1-2, with no clear D. Germline CDR1 and CDR2: MDHEN and SYDVKM. V was trimmed by 2 bases and J by 4 bases, leaving 8 bases between them. This CDR3 contains 13 residues. Here the CDR3 reads CASSLGGIYGYTF. In DNA form, the CDR3 reads TGTGCCAGCAGTTTAGGAGGGATCTATGGCTACACCTTC.

This clonotype was observed a few times. V is TRBV18 and J is TRBJ2-1; 7 bases fit TRBD1. J was trimmed by 6 bases and V by 6 bases; bases with no gene match: 8. The CDR3 length is 14 residues. Looked up from germline, CDR1 is KGHSH and CDR2 is LQKENI. Here the CDR3 DNA reads TGTGCCAGCTCCCACAGGACAGGAGTCAATGAGCAGTTCTTC. The encoded protein is CASSHRTGVNEQFF. Full variable domain (remainder filled in from reference TRBV18 and TRBJ2-1): NAGVMQNPRHLVRRRGQEARLRCSPMKGHSHVYWYRQLPEEGLKFMVYLQKENIIDESGMPKERFSAEFPKEGPSILRIQQVVRGDSAAYFCASSHRTGVNEQFFGPGTRLTVL.